Shown below are 22 T cell receptor beta chains from a single sample sequenced in a study of blood T cells in healthy people across ages. It was with a sample-barcoded 5' primer and a J-beta primer mix that a second PCR of roughly 6 to 11 cycles was run. One entry per CDR3 protein results from TCRdb running MiXCR on the 5' RACE reads. The table shows over 500,000 distinct CDR3 sequences, with roughly a quarter occurring only once. The same sample was also studied in work on T cells of mothers and their children.

The sequenced sample was blood. The receptor source for this set is a boy between 2 and 15 years old in good health.

This clonotype was recorded a few times. J is TRBJ2-3 and V is TRBV29-1; 7 nucleotides agree with TRBD2. CDR3 length: 13 amino acids. The germline V gene has CDR1 SQVTM and CDR2 ANQGSEA. Germline trimming cut 7 bases from V and 2 bases from J; bases unmatched to any gene: 6. In DNA, the CDR3 is TGCAGCGGCGGGAGTGGGGACACAGATACGCAGTATTTT. Translation gives CSGGSGDTDTQYF.

Only one count was recorded for this clonotype. The V gene is TRBV2, the J gene TRBJ2-3; possibly TRBD2 for D (5 bases). The V end lost 4 bases, the J end lost 5 bases, and 13 bases lay between the germline ends. There are 14 residues in the CDR3. Germline CDR1 reads SNHLY; CDR2 reads FYNNEI. The CDR3 protein is CASSGRLAEDTQYF. In DNA form, the CDR3 reads TGTGCCAGCAGTGGGAGGCTAGCTGAAGATACGCAGTATTTT.

The V and J genes are TRBV7-9 and TRBJ2-7; possibly TRBD2 for D (6 bases). Germline CDR1 is SEHNR and CDR2 is FQNEAQ (reference sequence). Between the trimmed V and J ends, which lost 8 bases and 6 bases, there was a span of 14 bases. The CDR3 extends over 12 amino acids. The CDR3 DNA is TGTGCCAGCGAGGACTACCGTCGCGAGCAGTACTTC. Its protein product is CASEDYRREQYF. The full variable domain, its missing parts supplied by reference TRBV7-9 and TRBJ2-7, is DTGVSQNPRHKITKRGQNVTFRCDPISEHNRLYWYRQTLGQGPEFLTYFQNEAQLEKSRLLSDRFSAERPKGSFSTLEIQRTEQGDSAMYLCASEDYRREQYFGPGTRLTVT.

This clonotype appeared a few times. V and J are TRBV20-1 and TRBJ2-7; no clear D gene. This CDR3 comprises 16 residues. Germline CDR1 DFQATT, CDR2 SNEGSKA (reference sequence). V gave up 0 bases and J gave up 0 bases, with 15 bases separating them. The CDR3 DNA reads as TGCAGTGCTAGAGACCCCCGGGCGACCAGCTCCTACGAGCAGTACTTC. It yields the protein CSARDPRATSSYEQYF.

This chain connects TRBV5-1 to TRBJ2-6; D gene ambiguous. This CDR3 spans 15 amino acids. V lost 0 bases, J lost 3 bases, and 7 bases lay in between. The V gene's germline CDR1 is SGHRS and CDR2 YFSETQ. CDR3: CASSLGIGGANVLTF. In DNA, the CDR3 is TGCGCCAGCAGCTTGGGGATTGGTGGGGCCAACGTCCTGACTTTC.

This clonotype was counted ten times or more. The chain has TRBV7-9 and TRBJ1-1; 7 bases match TRBD1. CDR1 SEHNR and CDR2 FQNEAQ come from the germline V gene (reference sequence). Losses at the gene ends were 4 bases for V and 1 base for J; bases not matched to a gene: 12. The CDR3 contains 17 residues. The CDR3 DNA reads TGTGCCAGCAGCTCCAGCCCTGTAGGGGGCTGGAACACTGAAGCTTTCTTT. Translating it yields CASSSSPVGGWNTEAFF. The full variable domain, its missing parts supplied by reference TRBV7-9 and TRBJ1-1, is DTGVSQNPRHKITKRGQNVTFRCDPISEHNRLYWYRQTLGQGPEFLTYFQNEAQLEKSRLLSDRFSAERPKGSFSTLEIQRTEQGDSAMYLCASSSSPVGGWNTEAFFGQGTRLTVV.

In its sample, this clonotype was seen many times. The chain combines TRBV11-2 with TRBJ2-2; 8 nucleotides line up with TRBD1. The V gene's germline CDR1 is SGHAT and CDR2 FQNNGV. The CDR3 is made up of 15 amino acids. V shed 3 bases and J 3 bases; nucleotides not matched to a gene: 3. This chain's CDR3 is CASSFRGRDTGELFF. In DNA form, the CDR3 reads TGTGCCAGCAGCTTCAGGGGGCGCGACACCGGGGAGCTGTTTTTT. Using reference TRBV11-2 and TRBJ2-2 for the parts outside the CDR3, the full variable domain is EAGVAQSPRYKIIEKRQSVAFWCNPISGHATLYWYQQILGQGPKLLIQFQNNGVVDDSQLPKDRFSAERLKGVDSTLKIQPAKLEDSAVYLCASSFRGRDTGELFFGEGSRLTVL.

This clonotype has only a few counts. The V gene is TRBV10-3, the J gene TRBJ2-3; no definite D call. The CDR3 is 13 residues long. V was shortened by 3 bases and J by 0 bases, with 4 bases between the two germline ends. CDR1 and CDR2 from the germline V gene are ENHRY and SYGVKD. The CDR3 region is CAISEPSTDTQYF. The CDR3 region has the DNA TGTGCCATCAGTGAACCAAGCACAGATACGCAGTATTTT.

The rearrangement joins TRBV18 to TRBJ2-5, with D possibly being TRBD2 (6 bases). The V and J ends lost 1 base and 4 bases respectively, with 13 bases between them. The CDR3 covers 15 residues. CDR1 is KGHSH, CDR2 LQKENI, per germline. CDR3 sequence reads: CASSPRLGGRETQYF. CDR3 bases: TGTGCCAGCTCACCACGGCTAGGAGGGAGAGAGACCCAGTACTTC.

This clonotype has more than one count but fewer than ten. This sequence joins TRBV5-1 and TRBJ2-3, with TRBD2 matching 13 bases. Trimming cost V 4 bases and J 4 bases; bases outside gene matches: 6. The CDR3 consists of 16 residues. Germline values: CDR1 SGHRS, CDR2 YFSETQ. The CDR3: CASSIGLAGVSDTQYF. The CDR3 nucleotides read TGCGCCAGCAGCATCGGACTAGCGGGAGTGTCAGATACGCAGTATTTT.

In its sample, this clonotype was seen once. A junction boundary mismatches the germline segment, possibly from a read error. The gene calls are TRBV27 and TRBJ2-7; weak D call: TRBD1 (5 bases). The CDR3 loop spans 14 amino acids. Germline CDR1 and CDR2: MNHEY and SMNVEV (reference sequence). CDR3 coding DNA: TGTGCCGGCAGTCTAGGGGTCAGAAGTTACGAGCAGTACTTC. Its protein is CAGSLGVRSYEQYF.

This clonotype was seen a handful of times. The gene calls are TRBV5-1 and TRBJ2-4; 11 nucleotides line up with TRBD1. Per germline, CDR1 SGHRS and CDR2 YFSETQ. This CDR3 spans 15 amino acids. The V gene end was trimmed by 3 bases and the J gene end by 8 bases; junction bases not matched to a gene: 7. CDR3 in DNA: TGCGCCAGCAGCTCGACCGGGACAGGGGGGGACATTCAGTACTTC. Protein product: CASSSTGTGGDIQYF. The full variable domain, in which reference TRBV5-1 and TRBJ2-4 provide the parts outside the CDR3, is KAGVTQTPRYLIKTRGQQVTLSCSPISGHRSVSWYQQTPGQGLQFLFEYFSETQRNKGNFPGRFSGRQFSNSRSEMNVSTLELGDSALYLCASSSTGTGGDIQYFGAGTRLSVL.

The chain couples TRBV12-3 or TRBV12-4 to TRBJ2-5; 11 nucleotides match TRBD2. Unmatched junction bases numbered 8, after V lost 0 bases and J lost 5 bases. The CDR3 consists of 17 residues. The CDR3, as DNA: TGTGCCAGCAGTTTAGCGGGAACTAGCGGGAGTGGTGAGACCCAGTACTTC. Its protein product is CASSLAGTSGSGETQYF.

Comments on this clonotype: One end of the junction fails to match germline, which may point to a read error. The V gene is TRBV5-1, the J gene TRBJ1-2; maybe TRBD1 (5 bases). The CDR3 contains 13 residues. CDR1 is SGHRS, CDR2 YFSETQ, per germline. This chain's CDR3 is CASSPEGSPLRSF. CDR3 DNA sequence: TGCGCCAGCAGCCCGGAGGGGAGCCCGTTGAGGTCGTTC.

The CDR3 nucleotides are TGTGCCAGCAGCCGCTTATCAGGGAGAACTGAAGCTTTCTTT. Translation gives CASSRLSGRTEAFF. The rearrangement uses TRBV27 and TRBJ1-1; D is possibly TRBD1 (5 bases). The CDR3 spans 14 residues. Germline CDR1 MNHEY, CDR2 SMNVEV (reference sequence). V lost 6 bases, J lost 5 bases, and 16 bases lay in between.

CDR3 protein: CASSWTSGNNEQFF. The CDR3 DNA is TGTGCCAGCAGTTGGACTAGCGGGAACAATGAGCAGTTCTTC. This chain uses TRBV6-2 or TRBV6-3 with TRBJ2-1; 12 bases fit TRBD2. Per germline, CDR1 MNHEY and CDR2 SVGEGT. Germline trimming cut 4 bases from V and 5 bases from J; bases unmatched to any gene: 0. The CDR3 extends over 14 amino acids.

V is TRBV5-5 and J is TRBJ1-2, with 7 nucleotides matching TRBD1. Germline V CDR1 and CDR2: SGHKS, YYEKEE (reference sequence). The V gene end was trimmed by 1 base and the J gene end by 4 bases; junction bases not matched to a gene: 7. The CDR3 totals 15 residues. The CDR3 protein is CASSLRTGLLYGYTF. The CDR3 DNA sequence: TGTGCCAGCAGCTTGCGGACAGGATTACTCTATGGCTACACCTTC.

The table lists this clonotype with many counts. The rearrangement uses TRBV18 and TRBJ2-5; D not certain. This CDR3 is built from 11 residues. V gave up 8 bases and J gave up 5 bases, with 9 bases separating them. Looked up from germline, CDR1 is KGHSH and CDR2 is LQKENI. The CDR3, as DNA: TGTGCCAGCAGTCCGGCGGAGACCCAGTACTTC. This sequence encodes CASSPAETQYF.

A few counts support this clonotype. V usage is TRBV27 and J usage is TRBJ1-5; 7 positions agree with TRBD1. CDR1 is MNHEY and CDR2 is SMNVEV in the germline V gene (reference sequence). V was clipped by 2 bases and J by 7 bases; unmatched bases: 2. The CDR3 loop spans 13 amino acids. The DNA of the CDR3 is TGTGCCAGCAGTTTAAGGGGGCACCAGCCCCAGCATTTT. Translating it yields CASSLRGHQPQHF.

The CDR3 coding sequence is TGCAGTGCTAGCGGTGCGGGGGCGCTTACGCAGTATTTT. Translation: CSASGAGALTQYF. The chain employs TRBV20-1 and TRBJ2-3; possibly TRBD2 for D (7 bases). This CDR3 has 13 amino acids. Trimming removed 3 bases at V and 8 bases at J, with 15 bases between. Germline CDR1 reads DFQATT; CDR2 reads SNEGSKA (reference sequence).

This clonotype was recorded many times. This chain joins TRBV29-1 and TRBJ2-1; maybe TRBD2 (5 bases). This CDR3 comprises 12 residues. Per the germline V gene, CDR1 is SQVTM and CDR2 is ANQGSEA. V lost 7 bases and J 3 bases, leaving 10 bases between the germline ends. This chain's CDR3 is CSADTSYNEQFF. DNA of the CDR3: TGCAGCGCTGATACTAGCTACAATGAGCAGTTCTTC.

This clonotype was detected only a few times. This rearrangement joins TRBV5-6 to TRBJ2-3; 7 bases agree with TRBD2. With V trimmed by 0 bases and J by 2 bases, 3 bases remained unmatched. Germline V CDR1 and CDR2: SGHDT, YYEEEE. The CDR3 sequence is 15 residues long. The CDR3 here is CASSLGTRDTDTQYF. The CDR3 nucleotides are TGTGCCAGCAGCTTGGGGACTAGGGACACAGATACGCAGTATTTT.